These 22 T cell receptor beta chains originate from one sample sequenced in a study of graft-versus-host responses after intestinal transplantation. The assay was immunoSEQ multiplex PCR, and TCRdb's table has in-frame clones only and misses some. The sample lists some 13,000 clones; around 40% were seen once. The plating included about 200,000 irradiated, violet-dye-labeled stimulator cells together with about 200,000 CFSE-labeled responder cells. The source was alloreactive CD8+ T cells from a mixed lymphocyte reaction culture, collected before intestinal transplant. Subset reported: CFSE-low proliferating T cells sorted from roughly 6-day pre-transplant mixed lymphocyte reaction (GvH or HvG direction). Every receptor here comes from a human patient who received an intestinal transplant.

The chain uses TRBV6-6 and TRBJ1-1; no clear D. This CDR3 comprises 11 residues. V dropped 7 bases and J dropped 6 bases, with 9 bases sitting between them. Germline V lookup: CDR1 MNHNY, CDR2 SVGAGI (reference sequence). The CDR3 is CASIRGAEAFF. In nucleotides, the CDR3 is TGTGCCAGCATCCGCGGGGCTGAAGCTTTCTTT.

This clone was observed a few times. V and J are TRBV9 and TRBJ2-1, with D possibly being TRBD1 (5 bases). With 0 bases removed from V and 2 bases from J, the gap between germline ends came to 9 bases. The CDR3 is 15 residues long. Germline V gene lookup returns CDR1 SGDLS and CDR2 YYNGEE. The CDR3 sequence: CASSVEGNPYNEQFF. Written as DNA, the CDR3 is TGTGCCAGCAGCGTAGAGGGGAACCCCTACAATGAGCAGTTCTTC.

This rearrangement joins TRBV5-4 to TRBJ2-5; 7 bases are shared with TRBD2. The end of the DNA fits TRBJ2-7 better, so the J call may be wrong. The germline V gene encodes CDR1 SGHNT and CDR2 YYREEE (reference sequence). CDR3 length equals 15 residues. CDR3 nucleotide sequence: TGTGCCAGCAGCCTTCAGGGAGGGAGGTCCTACGAGCAGTACTTC. This translates into CASSLQGGRSYEQYF.

This clone has a handful of counts. The chain has TRBV6-6 and TRBJ2-7; D uncertain. The CDR3 length is 14 residues. V was trimmed by 5 bases and J by 5 bases, leaving 16 bases between them. Germline V CDR1 and CDR2: MNHNY, SVGAGI (reference sequence). In nucleotides, the CDR3 is TGTGCCAGCAGTGTGACGGGCTGGGCGCACGAGCAGTACTTC. Translated: CASSVTGWAHEQYF.

The chain employs TRBV27 and TRBJ1-1, with TRBD1 identical over 7 bases. Germline-derived CDR1 and CDR2 are MNHEY and SMNVEV (reference sequence). There are 14 residues in the CDR3. Germline trimming cut 2 bases from V and 4 bases from J; bases unmatched to any gene: 4. The CDR3 is CASSLNAGGTEAFF. The CDR3 region has the DNA TGTGCCAGCAGTTTAAACGCAGGGGGCACTGAAGCTTTCTTT.

In its sample, this clone ranks as medium-sized. The chain couples TRBV10-3 to TRBJ2-7, with a weak D call TRBD1 (6 bases). The V and J ends lost 6 bases and 0 bases respectively, with 9 bases between them. Germline values: CDR1 ENHRY, CDR2 SYGVKD. The CDR3 consists of 13 residues. The CDR3, as DNA: TGTGCCATCAGGCCGGACAGCTCCTACGAGCAGTACTTC. Protein sequence: CAIRPDSSYEQYF.

The rearrangement joins TRBV5-1 to TRBJ2-2; D is perhaps TRBD2 (5 bases). The germline V gene has CDR1 SGHRS and CDR2 YFSETQ. V dropped 3 bases and J dropped 0 bases, with 12 bases sitting between them. This CDR3 comprises 16 residues. The CDR3 sequence is CASSSARGTNTGELFF. DNA of the CDR3: TGCGCCAGCAGCTCCGCCCGGGGTACGAACACCGGGGAGCTGTTTTTT. The full variable domain, completed using reference TRBV5-1 and TRBJ2-2, is KAGVTQTPRYLIKTRGQQVTLSCSPISGHRSVSWYQQTPGQGLQFLFEYFSETQRNKGNFPGRFSGRQFSNSRSEMNVSTLELGDSALYLCASSSARGTNTGELFFGEGSRLTVL.

The rearrangement links TRBV4-1 to TRBJ2-7, with TRBD1 as a possible D gene (6 bases). V lost 0 bases and J 1 base, leaving 10 bases between the germline ends. Germline CDR1 MGHRA, CDR2 YSYEKL. The CDR3 has 15 amino acids. The CDR3 sequence: CASSQEQGYSYEQYF. The CDR3 coding sequence is TGCGCCAGCAGCCAAGAACAGGGATATTCCTACGAGCAGTACTTC.

The V and J genes are TRBV11-2 and TRBJ2-4; 10 bases match TRBD2. Per germline, CDR1 SGHAT and CDR2 FQNNGV. The CDR3 has 16 amino acids. Trimming cost V 5 bases and J 2 bases; bases outside gene matches: 6. In nucleotides, the CDR3 is TGTGCCAGCAGCAAACCTAGCGGGGGTACCAAAAACATTCAGTACTTC. Encoded protein: CASSKPSGGTKNIQYF.

This chain links TRBV5-3 with TRBJ2-5; D could derive from TRBD1 or TRBD2 (5 bases each). TRBV5-3 belongs to the ORF category, with a function that is uncertain. CDR3 size: 17 residues. Trimming took off 4 bases at V and 5 bases at J, with 24 bases between the two ends. Here the CDR3 reads CARSPLLRAGNNETQYF. CDR3 sequence (DNA): TGTGCCAGAAGCCCCCTCCTCAGGGCGGGCAATAACGAGACCCAGTACTTC.

The rearrangement uses TRBV5-1 and TRBJ1-2; D is undetermined. V lost 5 bases and J lost 8, with 19 bases in between. The CDR3 loop spans 14 amino acids. Looked up from germline, CDR1 is SGHRS and CDR2 is YFSETQ. CDR3 coding DNA: TGCGCCAGCAGATACCACTACATAAGGGTAGGCTACACCTTC. Protein product: CASRYHYIRVGYTF.

This clone is deemed medium-sized. The chain links TRBV28 to TRBJ2-7; 13 nucleotides match TRBD2. J gave up 5 bases and V 2 bases, and 18 bases lay outside the gene matches. The CDR3 extends over 20 amino acids. In germline, CDR1 is MDHEN, CDR2 SYDVKM. CDR3 region: CASSLTPLVPTSGGADEQYF. CDR3 nucleotides: TGTGCCAGCAGTTTAACCCCCCTAGTCCCCACTAGCGGGGGGGCGGACGAGCAGTACTTC.

Within the sample, this clone is medium-sized. V gene TRBV5-6 combines with J gene TRBJ2-3, with TRBD2 identical over 8 bases. The CDR3 extends over 16 amino acids. Trimming at V came to 7 bases and at J to 0 bases, leaving 10 bases not matched to a gene. Germline V gives CDR1 SGHDT, CDR2 YYEEEE. The CDR3 here is CASFSGTYPSTDTQYF. The CDR3 coding sequence is TGTGCCAGCTTTAGCGGGACCTACCCTAGCACAGATACGCAGTATTTT.

This clone occurred a few times. The rearrangement joins TRBV7-8 to TRBJ2-1; either TRBD1 or TRBD2 may fit D (5 bases each). Per germline, CDR1 SGHVS and CDR2 FQNEAQ. CDR3 length: 13 amino acids. V lost 2 bases and J lost 9, with 11 bases in between. The CDR3 nucleotides read TGTGCCAGCAGCTTAATGGGGGTGGGTGAGCAGTTCTTC. Translated: CASSLMGVGEQFF.

This rearrangement joins TRBV4-1 to TRBJ2-5, with a tentative D call TRBD1 (5 bases). Germline V gene sequence: CDR1 MGHRA, CDR2 YSYEKL. Between the trimmed V and J ends, which lost 3 bases and 5 bases, there was a span of 16 bases. The CDR3 is 15 amino acids. CDR3 in DNA: TGCGCCAGCAGCCATGTGGGGCAGTCCGAGGAGACCCAGTACTTC. It translates to CASSHVGQSEETQYF.

This clone was found a few times. V is TRBV11-1 and J is TRBJ2-1, with no clear D. CDR1 SGHAT and CDR2 FQDESV come from the germline V gene (reference sequence). The CDR3 length is 14 residues. V dropped 5 bases and J dropped 8 bases, with 16 bases sitting between them. The CDR3: CASSPAVGWDEQFF. The CDR3, as DNA: TGTGCCAGCAGCCCCGCGGTAGGGTGGGATGAGCAGTTCTTC.

This clone has just a few counts. This rearrangement joins TRBV7-8 to TRBJ1-1; TRBD1 might be the D (6 bases). Germline CDR1 and CDR2: SGHVS and FQNEAQ. The CDR3 has 15 residues. The V and J ends lost 6 bases and 5 bases respectively, with 19 bases between them. This CDR3 reads CASSFGGGGITEAFF. The CDR3 DNA sequence: TGTGCCAGCAGTTTCGGGGGAGGGGGAATAACTGAAGCTTTCTTT.

The chain has TRBV4-2 and TRBJ1-3; D uncertain. Trimming pared 0 bases from V and 3 bases from J, leaving 9 bases between. From germline, CDR1 is LGHNA and CDR2 YNFKEQ. The CDR3 runs to 15 residues. CDR3 protein: CASSQEPIDGNTIYF. The DNA for the CDR3 is TGTGCCAGCAGCCAAGAACCGATTGATGGAAACACCATATATTTT.

V gene TRBV13 combines with J gene TRBJ1-1; 10 nucleotides agree with TRBD1. Germline CDR1 reads PRHDT; CDR2 reads FYEKMQ (reference sequence). Trimming at V came to 4 bases and at J to 5 bases, leaving 7 bases not matched to a gene. This CDR3 is 15 amino acids long. This CDR3 reads CASSWPDRGQTEAFF. CDR3 in DNA: TGTGCCAGCAGCTGGCCAGACAGGGGGCAGACTGAAGCTTTCTTT.

This chain uses TRBV4-2 with TRBJ1-1; 7 bases agree with TRBD1. V trimming: 0 bases; J trimming: 3 bases; junction bases outside the gene matches: 10. CDR3 length: 17 amino acids. CDR1 LGHNA and CDR2 YNFKEQ come from the germline V gene. The CDR3 DNA is TGTGCCAGCAGCCAAGATCGGGCAGGGGGGACGGACACTGAAGCTTTCTTT. Its protein product is CASSQDRAGGTDTEAFF.

This clone has only a few counts. The CDR3 DNA reads TGTGCCAGCAGTTACGGGGCGCTAAATGAGCAGTTCTTC. This gives the protein CASSYGALNEQFF. The V gene is TRBV6-6, the J gene TRBJ2-1; D might be TRBD1 (5 bases). The ends were cut back, 2 bases at V and 7 bases at J, with 9 bases in the middle. The CDR3 is 13 residues long. Germline V CDR1 and CDR2: MNHNY, SVGAGI (reference sequence).

This clone was seen only a few times. V usage is TRBV16 and J usage is TRBJ2-3, with D unresolved. V shed 4 bases and J shed 6 bases, with 5 bases lying between them. There are 11 residues in the CDR3. Looked up from germline, CDR1 is KGHSY and CDR2 is FQNENV. CDR3 nucleotides: TGTGCCAGCAGCCCCTCGGATACGCAGTATTTT. It is translated as CASSPSDTQYF.